A single sample is the source of the 7 T cell receptor beta chains below, sequenced in a study of Tregs in tolerant kidney transplant recipients. Only in-frame clones appear in the TCRdb table, and some are missing; sequencing was by immunoSEQ multiplex PCR. Among approximately 93,000 clones listed, approximately 93% were seen once. Material: CD4+ T cells from blood, obtained before the transplant. These receptors were collected from a human donor who received a combined kidney and bone marrow transplant.

The V and J genes are TRBV5-6 and TRBJ2-5; 7 bases fit TRBD2. There are 15 residues in the CDR3. The V gene end was trimmed by 4 bases and the J gene end by 5 bases; junction bases not matched to a gene: 11. CDR1 and CDR2 (germline): SGHDT, YYEEEE. Here the CDR3 DNA reads TGTGCCAGCAGCCCATGGGAACTAGCGCGCGAGACCCAGTACTTC. This gives the protein CASSPWELARETQYF.

The CDR3 DNA is TGTGCCAGCAGCCATCAGGGGGCAACCTATAATTCACCCCTCCACTTT. Protein sequence: CASSHQGATYNSPLHF. V is TRBV6-6 and J is TRBJ1-6; 8 bases fit TRBD1. Germline CDR1 is MNHNY and CDR2 is SVGAGI (reference sequence). CDR3 length: 16 amino acids. The trim removed 6 bases at V and 2 bases at J, leaving 6 bases unmatched.

About this clone: One end of the junction does not line up with germline, which may come from a read error. The chain carries TRBV19 and TRBJ2-2; 7 nucleotides match TRBD1. The CDR3 contains 16 residues. CDR1 and CDR2 (germline): LNHDA, SQIVND (reference sequence). The CDR3 protein is CAGSSDRVGLTGELFF. CDR3 in DNA: TGTGCCGGTAGTTCTGACAGGGTCGGCTTGACCGGGGAGCTGTTTTTT.

The CDR3 loop reads CASSLRSEQYF. The DNA for the CDR3 is TGTGCCAGCAGCTTAAGGAGCGAGCAGTACTTC. This sequence joins TRBV7-9 and TRBJ2-7, with D hard to call. CDR1 and CDR2 (germline): SEHNR, FQNEAQ (reference sequence). The CDR3 is made up of 11 amino acids. The V and J ends lost 2 bases and 6 bases respectively, with 5 bases between them. The complete variable domain, with remaining parts taken from reference TRBV7-9 and TRBJ2-7, reads DTGVSQNPRHKITKRGQNVTFRCDPISEHNRLYWYRQTLGQGPEFLTYFQNEAQLEKSRLLSDRFSAERPKGSFSTLEIQRTEQGDSAMYLCASSLRSEQYFGPGTRLTVT.

V gene TRBV12-5 combines with J gene TRBJ1-1; no firm D call. CDR1 and CDR2 (germline): LGHNT, FRNRAP. This CDR3 spans 15 amino acids. V was trimmed by 0 bases and J by 1 base, leaving 9 bases between them. The chain's CDR3 is CASGLVRSGNTEAFF. For the CDR3, the DNA is TGTGCTAGTGGTTTGGTACGGTCAGGGAACACTGAAGCTTTCTTT. Together with reference TRBV12-5 and TRBJ1-1, the CDR3 gives the full variable domain: DARVTQTPRHKVTEMGQEVTMRCQPILGHNTVFWYRQTMMQGLELLAYFRNRAPLDDSGMPKDRFSAEMPDATLATLKIQPSEPRDSAVYFCASGLVRSGNTEAFFGQGTRLTVV.

The chain combines TRBV6-5 with TRBJ1-4, with D perhaps TRBD1 (6 bases). This CDR3 has 14 residues. The V end lost 2 bases, the J end lost 5 bases, and 9 bases lay between the germline ends. The germline CDR1 and CDR2 sequences are MNHEY and SVGAGI. CDR3 residues: CASSYLGQNEKLFF. For the CDR3, the DNA is TGTGCCAGCAGTTACCTGGGACAAAATGAAAAACTGTTTTTT.

The chain couples TRBV5-1 to TRBJ2-5, with 9 bases fitting TRBD1. Germline CDR1 SGHRS, CDR2 YFSETQ. The CDR3 spans 16 residues. With V trimmed by 0 bases and J by 2 bases, 5 bases remained unmatched. The CDR3 nucleotides are TGCGCCAGCAGCTTGGGACAGGGGGTAACTCAAGAGACCCAGTACTTC. Translated, it gives CASSLGQGVTQETQYF.